The next 23 T cell receptor beta chains were all read from a single sample in a study of beta chain features in type 1 diabetes. The whole isolated RNA underwent reverse transcription, so sequencing captured expressed TCRB transcripts. Using immunoSEQ multiplex PCR, the repertoire was profiled, and TCRdb retains in-frame clones only, with some absent. The repertoire has around 190,000 clones, more than 10% of them found once; the top ten carry 0.6% to 0.8%. Sequencing was performed on central memory CD4+ T cells from blood. The source of these receptors is a woman between 18 and 30 years old in good health.

This clone was counted a few times. The J gene is TRBJ2-1, the V gene TRBV19, with D possibly TRBD2 on 6 matching bases. V lost 4 bases, J lost 7 bases, and 17 bases lay in between. Germline assignment: CDR1 LNHDA and CDR2 SQIVND (reference sequence). This CDR3 spans 15 amino acids. The CDR3, as DNA: TGTGCCAGTAGTACCCTTCGGGACTCTTATAATGAGCAGTTCTTC. Translating gives CASSTLRDSYNEQFF.

This clone was counted many times. The chain couples TRBV11-2 to TRBJ1-4; TRBD1 might be the D (5 bases). V was clipped by 5 bases and J by 8 bases, with 9 bases between them. This CDR3 is built from 12 residues. The germline V gene has CDR1 SGHAT and CDR2 FQNNGV. The CDR3 here is CASSPRGEKLFF. CDR3 nucleotides: TGTGCCAGCAGCCCCCGGGGGGAAAAACTGTTTTTT.

This clone was counted only a few times. At one boundary the junction diverges from the germline segment, which might be a read error. The chain employs TRBV29-1 and TRBJ2-1; 9 nucleotides line up with TRBD1. Germline V lookup: CDR1 SQVTM, CDR2 ANQGSEA. The CDR3 extends over 14 amino acids. CDR3 DNA sequence: TGCAGCGTAGAAGGGGACAGGGAATACAATGAGCAGTTCTTC. Amino acid sequence: CSVEGDREYNEQFF.

This chain links TRBV7-9 with TRBJ2-2; 9 bases match TRBD1. This CDR3 has 14 residues. Trimming took 7 bases from V and 7 from J; bases not matched to a gene: 7. Germline V CDR1 and CDR2: SEHNR, FQNEAQ (reference sequence). The CDR3 nucleotides are TGTGCCAGCATCCGGACAGGGGAGGGCGGGGAGCTGTTTTTT. This translates into CASIRTGEGGELFF.

This clone has just a few counts. The chain carries TRBV27 and TRBJ2-6, with TRBD1 identical over 7 bases. CDR3 size: 15 residues. V lost 6 bases, J lost 3 bases, and 5 bases stayed unmatched. CDR1 and CDR2 from the germline V gene are MNHEY and SMNVEV (reference sequence). Here the CDR3 reads CASSSDRVGANVLTF. In DNA form, the CDR3 reads TGTGCCAGCAGCTCAGACAGGGTTGGGGCCAACGTCCTGACTTTC.

Points on this clone: The sample holds other DNA sequences that translate to the same CDR3. V usage is TRBV11-1 and J usage is TRBJ2-5, with 8 bases that match TRBD1. The CDR3 spans 14 residues. CDR1 is SGHAT and CDR2 is FQDESV in the germline V gene (reference sequence). Losses at the gene ends were 5 bases for V and 4 bases for J; bases not matched to a gene: 6. CDR3 sequence (DNA): TGTGCCAGCAGCCGACAGGGGTCGCGAGAGACCCAGTACTTC. Translating gives CASSRQGSRETQYF.

The V call is TRBV5-1, the J call TRBJ2-7; D gene uncertain. Trimming took 4 bases from V and 5 from J, leaving 22 bases between them. Germline lookup yields CDR1 SGHRS and CDR2 YFSETQ. The CDR3 has 16 amino acids. The DNA of the CDR3 is TGCGCCAGCAGCCCCCAGCGCCTACTCAATCGTCACGAGCAGTACTTC. This encodes CASSPQRLLNRHEQYF.

This clone was seen a few times. This chain connects TRBV9 to TRBJ2-1; 8 bases fit TRBD1. After removal of 3 bases from V and 4 bases from J, the junction contained 6 bases not matched to a gene. Germline V gene data show CDR1 as SGDLS and CDR2 as YYNGEE. The CDR3 totals 15 residues. The CDR3 loop reads CASSAGQELYNEQFF. DNA of the CDR3: TGTGCCAGCAGCGCGGGACAGGAGCTTTACAATGAGCAGTTCTTC.

This clone came up a few times. DNA for the CDR3: TGTGCCAGCAGCTTAGCGCCTAGCGGTTCCTACGAGCAGTACTTC. It codes for CASSLAPSGSYEQYF. The chain combines TRBV7-2 with TRBJ2-7, with 7 bases fitting TRBD2. Germline loops: CDR1 SGHTA, CDR2 FQGNSA. The trim removed 0 bases at V and 1 base at J, leaving 3 bases unmatched. This CDR3 is 15 amino acids long. Together with reference TRBV7-2 and TRBJ2-7, the CDR3 gives the full variable domain: GAGVSQSPSNKVTEKGKDVELRCDPISGHTALYWYRQSLGQGLEFLIYFQGNSAPDKSGLPSDRFSAERTGGSVSTLTIQRTQQEDSAVYLCASSLAPSGSYEQYFGPGTRLTVT.

The table lists this clone with a few counts. The chain employs TRBV13 and TRBJ2-1, with TRBD1 matching 10 bases. The CDR3 loop spans 15 amino acids. Germline CDR1 reads PRHDT; CDR2 reads FYEKMQ (reference sequence). J gave up 4 bases and V 5 bases, and 5 bases lay outside the gene matches. The CDR3: CASSRDRGRYNEQFF. Written as DNA, the CDR3 is TGTGCCAGCAGCCGCGACAGGGGGCGATACAATGAGCAGTTCTTC.

This clone showed up just a few times. The chain recombines TRBV18 with TRBJ1-1; 7 bases align to TRBD1. V shed 3 bases, J shed 4 bases, and the junction held 8 bases outside the gene matches. CDR1 and CDR2 from the germline V gene are KGHSH and LQKENI. The CDR3 is 15 residues long. The CDR3 here is CASSPDIQGPTEAFF. CDR3 DNA: TGTGCCAGCTCACCGGACATACAGGGGCCCACTGAAGCTTTCTTT.

The rearrangement uses TRBV7-9 and TRBJ1-5; 11 nucleotides line up with TRBD1. This CDR3 is 15 amino acids long. Unmatched junction bases numbered 6, after V lost 2 bases and J lost 9 bases. Germline V lookup: CDR1 SEHNR, CDR2 FQNEAQ (reference sequence). The chain's CDR3 is CASSLLGQGEGPQHF. The CDR3 DNA is TGTGCCAGCAGCTTACTGGGACAGGGGGAAGGGCCCCAGCATTTT.

This clone was found a few times. The chain uses TRBV7-9 and TRBJ2-3, with D possibly matching TRBD2 (5 bases). Germline CDR1 reads SEHNR; CDR2 reads FQNEAQ (reference sequence). Trimming left V 5 bases short and J 0 bases short, with 9 bases between. CDR3 length: 14 residues. CDR3 sequence (DNA): TGTGCCAGCAGCCTAAGCGGTAGCACAGATACGCAGTATTTT. Residues: CASSLSGSTDTQYF.

As for this clone: Relative to the germline gene, one junction end is altered; a read error may explain this. The chain has TRBV6-5 and TRBJ2-1, with D tentatively TRBD2 (5 bases). Germline V CDR1 and CDR2: MNHEY, SVGAGI. This CDR3 contains 14 residues. The CDR3 loop reads CASSDSDGRNEQFF. CDR3 coding DNA: TGTGCCAGCAGTGACTCGGATGGGAGAAATGAGCAGTTCTTC.

In regard to this clone: The identical CDR3 is also encoded by other nucleotide sequences in the sample. The genes are TRBV29-1 and TRBJ2-2; 8 positions match TRBD1. Trimming cost V 4 bases and J 6 bases; bases outside gene matches: 4. Per germline, CDR1 SQVTM and CDR2 ANQGSEA. The CDR3 has 13 amino acids. CDR3 residues: CSVAYRGSGELFF. The CDR3 nucleotides are TGCAGCGTTGCTTACAGGGGGTCCGGGGAGCTGTTTTTT.

The V gene is TRBV5-4, the J gene TRBJ2-4; D possibly corresponds to TRBD1 (6 bases). The CDR3 is 15 amino acids. Trimming left V 9 bases short and J 0 bases short, with 16 bases between. Germline V gives CDR1 SGHNT, CDR2 YYREEE (reference sequence). The DNA of the CDR3 is TGTGCCACCTCCGAACAGGGTGTAGCCAAAAACATTCAGTACTTC. Its translation: CATSEQGVAKNIQYF.

This clone was found a few times. The gene calls are TRBV29-1 and TRBJ1-1; 9 nucleotides align to TRBD1. Germline CDR1 is SQVTM and CDR2 is ANQGSEA. This CDR3 contains 14 residues. V shed 3 bases and J 3 bases; nucleotides not matched to a gene: 5. This CDR3 is CSVDHRTGDTEAFF. The CDR3 DNA reads TGCAGCGTTGATCACCGGACAGGGGACACTGAAGCTTTCTTT.

In this sample, this clone turned up a few times. This chain connects TRBV7-2 to TRBJ1-1; no definite D call. Germline CDR1 is SGHTA and CDR2 is FQGNSA. The CDR3 loop spans 15 amino acids. The V gene lost 1 base and the J gene lost 0 bases, with 9 bases spanning the gap. CDR3: CASSLGGAMNTEAFF. For the CDR3, the DNA is TGTGCCAGCAGCTTAGGAGGCGCCATGAACACTGAAGCTTTCTTT.

This clone was observed a handful of times. The chain employs TRBV29-1 and TRBJ2-2, with 7 nucleotides matching TRBD2. Germline values: CDR1 SQVTM, CDR2 ANQGSEA. This CDR3 has 14 amino acids. The junction had 8 bases not matched to a gene; V was cut back by 5 bases and J by 5 bases. The CDR3 sequence: CSVRGRGSTGELFF. The CDR3 nucleotides read TGCAGCGTTAGAGGGCGGGGGTCAACCGGGGAGCTGTTTTTT.

J is TRBJ2-3 and V is TRBV5-6; 8 bases are a match to TRBD1. J lost 0 bases, V lost 7 bases, and 7 bases had no gene match. From germline, CDR1 is SGHDT and CDR2 YYEEEE. The length of the CDR3 is 15 residues. The DNA for the CDR3 is TGTGCCAGCTACCCCCGGACAGGGAGCACAGATACGCAGTATTTT. It is translated as CASYPRTGSTDTQYF.

This clone was counted only a few times. The rearrangement joins TRBV7-9 to TRBJ2-2, with 8 nucleotides matching TRBD2. Germline CDR1 and CDR2: SEHNR and FQNEAQ (reference sequence). The J segment lost 4 bases and the V segment lost 4 bases, leaving 8 bases of the junction unmatched. The length of the CDR3 is 16 residues. The CDR3 coding sequence is TGTGCCAGCAGCTCCAGCGGGAGCTCCCGCACCGGGGAGCTGTTTTTT. As protein: CASSSSGSSRTGELFF.

This chain joins TRBV6-5 and TRBJ2-1; perhaps TRBD2 as D (6 bases). CDR3 size: 14 residues. V lost 4 bases, J lost 3 bases, and 10 bases lay in between. From germline, CDR1 is MNHEY and CDR2 SVGAGI. DNA of the CDR3: TGTGCCAGCAGTTTAGTGGGACTCTACAATGAGCAGTTCTTC. Translation gives CASSLVGLYNEQFF.

The V gene is TRBV25-1, the J gene TRBJ2-3, with TRBD2 matching over 13 bases. V gave up 6 bases and J gave up 6 bases; unmatched junction bases: 3. Germline V CDR1 and CDR2: MGHDK, SYGVNS. The CDR3 is 14 residues long. CDR3 protein: CASSGTSGTDTQYF. CDR3 nucleotides: TGTGCCAGCAGCGGGACTAGCGGGACCGATACGCAGTATTTT. The full variable domain, completed using reference TRBV25-1 and TRBJ2-3, is EADIYQTPRYLVIGTGKKITLECSQTMGHDKMYWYQQDPGMELHLIHYSYGVNSTEKGDLSSESTVSRIRTEHFPLTLESARPSHTSQYLCASSGTSGTDTQYFGPGTRLTVL.